The T cell receptor (beta chain) described here comes from a study of T cell responses to AZD1222 COVID-19 vaccine. This clone has a single count. The V end lost 9 bases, the J end lost 0 bases, and 14 bases lay between the germline ends. The CDR3 extends over 14 amino acids. Germline V CDR1 and CDR2: MDHEN, SYDVKM. The repertoire was sequenced with immunoSEQ multiplex PCR; TCRdb's copy has only in-frame clones and lacks some. Among approximately 49,000 clones, 70% to 85% were seen once, and the ten largest hold 20%. This TCR derives from an adult in good health. The sample here was peripheral blood, taken on day 0 of MenACWY control vaccination. The chain couples TRBV28 to TRBJ1-2; possible D gene TRBD1, 5 bases. CDR3 bases: TGTGCCAGTGCCGTGACAGCGACTAACTATGGCTACACCTTC. This translates into CASAVTATNYGYTF.